The next 14 T cell receptor beta chains were all read from a single sample in a study of CD4 T cells in relation to SARS-CoV-2 and coronaviruses. Their antigens remain unidentified. Sequencing used immunoSEQ multiplex PCR; TCRdb keeps in-frame clones, though not all of them. The table records 35,000 or so clones, 77% of them present only once. The sequenced sample consisted of memory CD4+ T cells from PBMCs, cultured in vitro. The receptor source for this set is an adult with COVID-19.

The chain employs TRBV7-9 and TRBJ2-1, with 8 bases aligning to TRBD1. This CDR3 contains 14 residues. CDR1 is SEHNR and CDR2 is FQNEAQ in the germline V gene (reference sequence). The ends lost 3 bases at V and 4 bases at J; junction bases unmatched: 2. The CDR3 protein is CASSLGQVYNEQFF. CDR3 DNA: TGTGCCAGCAGCTTGGGACAGGTTTACAATGAGCAGTTCTTC.

The rearrangement joins TRBV19 to TRBJ1-3; D remains ambiguous. The length of the CDR3 is 13 residues. Trimming shortened V by 5 bases and J by 4 bases, and 9 bases separated the two germline ends. Germline V gene sequence: CDR1 LNHDA, CDR2 SQIVND (reference sequence). This chain's CDR3 is CASSFLTGNTIYF. The DNA of the CDR3 is TGTGCCAGTAGTTTCCTGACCGGAAACACCATATATTTT.

The V call is TRBV4-1, the J call TRBJ1-5; maybe TRBD1 (6 bases). This CDR3 contains 14 residues. The V gene's germline CDR1 is MGHRA and CDR2 YSYEKL. Trimming removed 3 bases from V and 9 bases from J, with 15 bases in between. CDR3 in amino acids: CASSQQQGPGPQHF. DNA of the CDR3: TGCGCCAGCAGCCAGCAACAGGGACCCGGGCCCCAGCATTTT.

The gene calls are TRBV3-1 (or the pseudogene TRBV3-2) and TRBJ1-4; no clear D gene. This CDR3 region has 13 residues. The germline V gene has CDR1 LGHDT and CDR2 YNNKEL (reference sequence). Trimming shortened V by 4 bases and J by 6 bases, and 9 bases separated the two germline ends. In DNA, the CDR3 is TGTGCCAGCAGCCTGAGCGGGCATGAAAAACTGTTTTTT. It codes for CASSLSGHEKLFF.

This clone is a singleton in its sample. V gene TRBV21-1 combines with J gene TRBJ2-4. TRBV21-1 counts as a pseudogene. There are 15 residues in the CDR3. CDR3 nucleotide sequence: TGTGCCAGCAGCAAAGGCCTCTTTTCCAAAAACATTCAGTACTTC. The encoded protein is CASSKGLFSKNIQYF.

This clone was counted a few times. The genes are TRBV7-2 and TRBJ2-5; 10 bases map to TRBD1. The CDR3 is 15 amino acids. Germline V CDR1 and CDR2: SGHTA, FQGNSA. After removal of 2 bases from V and 2 bases from J, the junction contained 2 bases not matched to a gene. The CDR3, as DNA: TGTGCCAGCAGCTTACTGGGACAGGGGCAAGAGACCCAGTACTTC. This sequence encodes CASSLLGQGQETQYF.

V usage is TRBV19 and J usage is TRBJ2-3; perhaps TRBD2 as D (5 bases). Trimming stripped 7 bases from V and 1 base from J, with 12 bases between. The CDR3 extends over 14 amino acids. Germline-derived CDR1 and CDR2 are LNHDA and SQIVND (reference sequence). The chain's CDR3 is CASTPALGTDTQYF. In DNA form, the CDR3 reads TGTGCCAGTACCCCTGCACTAGGCACAGATACGCAGTATTTT.

The rearrangement uses TRBV4-2 and TRBJ2-3; 7 nucleotides line up with TRBD1. V was pared by 0 bases and J by 4 bases, with 4 bases of the junction left unmatched. CDR1 is LGHNA, CDR2 YNFKEQ, per germline. There are 15 residues in the CDR3. The CDR3 here is CASSQELGGADTQYF. The CDR3 bases are TGTGCCAGCAGCCAAGAACTAGGGGGCGCAGATACGCAGTATTTT.

This clone was counted a few times. V gene TRBV5-4 combines with J gene TRBJ1-4, with D possibly being TRBD1 (5 bases). This CDR3 has 16 residues. CDR1 is SGHNT and CDR2 is YYREEE in the germline V gene (reference sequence). V lost 1 base, J lost 11 bases, and 21 bases lay in between. CDR3 loop: CASSLSRPGNAGKLFF. The DNA for the CDR3 is TGTGCCAGCAGCTTGTCCCGCCCAGGGAATGCGGGGAAACTGTTTTTT.

The gene calls are TRBV29-1 and TRBJ2-7; no clear D. The CDR3 contains 14 residues. Germline CDR1 is SQVTM and CDR2 is ANQGSEA. V shed 6 bases and J shed 1 base, with 16 bases lying between them. Here the CDR3 DNA reads TGCAGCGTGCGCTGGTCGGGTACGTCCTACGAGCAGTACTTC. It yields the protein CSVRWSGTSYEQYF.

V gene TRBV12-3 or TRBV12-4 combines with J gene TRBJ2-5; TRBD1 matches at 11 bases. With 6 bases clipped from V and 5 bases from J, the junction kept 2 bases outside the gene matches. The length of the CDR3 is 13 residues. The CDR3 bases are TGTGCCAGCAGACGGACAGGGGGCGAGACCCAGTACTTC. The encoded protein is CASRRTGGETQYF.

This clone occurred a few times. This chain joins TRBV21-1 and TRBJ1-1. TRBV21-1 has pseudogene status. The CDR3 consists of 13 residues. For the CDR3, the DNA is TGTGCCAGTCGGAGAAGGATGAACACTGAAGCTTTCTTT. It encodes CASRRRMNTEAFF.

This clone appeared a single time. The chain has TRBV29-1 and TRBJ2-3, with D unclear. The CDR3 is made up of 13 amino acids. The germline gives CDR1 SQVTM, CDR2 ANQGSEA. V was clipped by 4 bases and J by 0 bases, with 8 bases between them. This CDR3 is CSVAGPSTDTQYF. CDR3 in DNA: TGCAGCGTTGCTGGGCCTAGCACAGATACGCAGTATTTT.

This chain links TRBV29-1 with TRBJ2-6; D unclear. CDR1 is SQVTM and CDR2 is ANQGSEA in the germline V gene. The ends were cut back, 4 bases at V and 4 bases at J, with 14 bases in the middle. The CDR3 runs 15 residues. DNA for the CDR3: TGCAGCGTTGGCGCCGAGACTTCAGGGGCCAACGTCCTGACTTTC. Protein product: CSVGAETSGANVLTF.